The 24 T cell receptor beta chains below were found in one sample sequenced in a study of OX40 agonist ivuxolimab in advanced cancers. Repertoires were generated with immunoSEQ multiplex PCR, while TCRdb's copy carries only in-frame clones and drops some. The sample yields tens of thousands of clones, 65% to 90% seen once. The sequencing here drew on CD4+ or CD8+ T cells sorted from blood, taken in a trial of the OX40 agonist ivuxolimab. These receptors came from an adult with an advanced solid tumor such as melanoma, head and neck, liver or kidney cancer.

The rearrangement links TRBV18 to TRBJ2-4; 13 nucleotides line up with TRBD2. This CDR3 spans 19 amino acids. V lost 1 base, J lost 0 bases, and 6 bases stayed unmatched. Germline V lookup: CDR1 KGHSH, CDR2 LQKENI. The CDR3 nucleotides read TGTGCCAGCTCACCACGAAGCACTAGCGGGGGGGTAGCCAAAAACATTCAGTACTTC. As protein: CASSPRSTSGGVAKNIQYF.

This clone appeared a single time. This chain uses TRBV5-1 with TRBJ1-6; D uncertain. Germline V gene sequence: CDR1 SGHRS, CDR2 YFSETQ. V lost 0 bases and J lost 7, with 11 bases in between. The CDR3 loop spans 15 amino acids. The CDR3 nucleotides read TGCGCCAGCAGCTTGGGTGTTGCCCAAAATTCACCCCTCCACTTT. This codes for CASSLGVAQNSPLHF.

The CDR3 here is CASSPPGYGYTF. The CDR3 bases are TGTGCCAGCAGCCCTCCGGGCTATGGCTACACCTTC. This chain links TRBV7-2 with TRBJ1-2; the D is unclear. The CDR3 extends over 12 amino acids. Germline V gives CDR1 SGHTA, CDR2 FQGNSA. V was clipped by 5 bases and J by 4 bases, with 8 bases between them.

This CDR3 is CSVEFGSSYNEQFF. DNA of the CDR3: TGCAGCGTTGAGTTCGGCAGCTCCTACAATGAGCAGTTCTTC. The chain employs TRBV29-1 and TRBJ2-1; D is unresolved. V dropped 3 bases and J dropped 0 bases, with 9 bases sitting between them. The CDR3 has 14 amino acids. Per the germline V gene, CDR1 is SQVTM and CDR2 is ANQGSEA.

This chain joins TRBV27 and TRBJ1-1; TRBD1 aligns across 10 bases. J was trimmed by 4 bases and V by 5 bases; bases with no gene match: 7. Germline V gives CDR1 MNHEY, CDR2 SMNVEV (reference sequence). The CDR3 runs to 15 residues. CDR3 in amino acids: CASSRDRGLGTEAFF. In nucleotides, the CDR3 is TGTGCCAGCAGTCGGGACAGGGGTTTGGGCACTGAAGCTTTCTTT.

The rearrangement joins TRBV4-2 to TRBJ2-3, with 12 bases identical to TRBD2. The J segment lost 1 base and the V segment lost 0 bases, leaving 5 bases of the junction unmatched. This CDR3 spans 18 amino acids. The germline V gene has CDR1 LGHNA and CDR2 YNFKEQ. The chain's CDR3 is CASSQDRLAGAGTDTQYF. The CDR3 bases are TGTGCCAGCAGCCAAGATCGACTAGCGGGGGCCGGCACAGATACGCAGTATTTT.

In this sample, this clone turned up a few times. The CDR3 loop is CASSQLTGSEGRYTF. CDR3 bases: TGCGCCAGCAGCCAACTTACAGGGTCTGAGGGTCGCTACACCTTC. The rearrangement uses TRBV4-3 and TRBJ1-2; a possible D gene is TRBD1 (6 bases). There are 15 residues in the CDR3. Trimming took off 2 bases at V and 9 bases at J, with 19 bases between the two ends. Germline V gene sequence: CDR1 LGHNA, CDR2 YSLEER.

This sequence joins TRBV11-1 and TRBJ2-2; D is unclear. The CDR3 contains 17 residues. Trimming took 5 bases from V and 6 from J, leaving 22 bases between them. Germline V gene sequence: CDR1 SGHAT, CDR2 FQDESV (reference sequence). The CDR3 spells CASSPAFPLGYAGELFF. The CDR3 DNA follows: TGTGCCAGCAGCCCAGCCTTCCCGTTGGGGTATGCCGGGGAGCTGTTTTTT.

The genes are TRBV6-1 and TRBJ2-2, with a possible D match to TRBD1 (5 bases). There are 14 residues in the CDR3. V lost 6 bases and J 3 bases, leaving 11 bases between the germline ends. Germline V lookup: CDR1 MNHNS, CDR2 SASEGT. The CDR3: CASRPLQDTGELFF. CDR3 in DNA: TGTGCCAGCAGACCACTACAGGACACCGGGGAGCTGTTTTTT.

This chain uses TRBV4-3 with TRBJ1-6; TRBD1 agrees at 11 bases. The CDR3 is made up of 16 amino acids. V was clipped by 4 bases and J by 9 bases; unmatched bases: 8. Germline V lookup: CDR1 LGHNA, CDR2 YSLEER. As DNA, the CDR3 is TGCGCCAGCAGCCGCTCCACCGGGACAGGGGGTTCACCCCTCCACTTT. It yields the protein CASSRSTGTGGSPLHF.

The chain employs TRBV4-2 and TRBJ1-4; D is unclear. This CDR3 contains 16 residues. Per the germline V gene, CDR1 is LGHNA and CDR2 is YNFKEQ. Trimming cost V 0 bases and J 2 bases, with 10 bases left between them. CDR3 nucleotide sequence: TGTGCCAGCAGCCAAGAAGGCACGACCACTAATGAAAAACTGTTTTTT. Encoded protein: CASSQEGTTTNEKLFF.

V usage is TRBV11-1 and J usage is TRBJ2-5; 8 nucleotides line up with TRBD2. Germline V gene data show CDR1 as SGHAT and CDR2 as FQDESV (reference sequence). The CDR3 spans 16 residues. V was clipped by 1 base and J by 3 bases; unmatched bases: 7. The CDR3 DNA reads TGTGCCAGCAGCTTAGGGCCGGGACTAGGAGAAGAGACCCAGTACTTC. Encoded protein: CASSLGPGLGEETQYF. Supplemented by reference TRBV11-1 and TRBJ2-5, the full variable domain reads EAEVAQSPRYKITEKSQAVAFWCDPISGHATLYWYRQILGQGPELLVQFQDESVVDDSQLPKDRFSAERLKGVDSTLKIQPAELGDSAMYLCASSLGPGLGEETQYFGPGTRLLVL.

A few counts support this clone. The genes are TRBV4-2 and TRBJ2-5; D possibly corresponds to TRBD1 (5 bases). Trimming took 4 bases from V and 5 from J, leaving 14 bases between them. Germline assignment: CDR1 LGHNA and CDR2 YNFKEQ. This CDR3 comprises 14 residues. CDR3 in amino acids: CASSRGHLEETQYF. CDR3 DNA: TGTGCCAGCAGCCGAGGACACTTGGAGGAGACCCAGTACTTC.

The chain employs TRBV5-8 and TRBJ2-2, with D tentatively TRBD1 (5 bases). The CDR3 sequence is 15 residues long. Germline CDR1 is SGHTS and CDR2 is YDEGEE. V was shortened by 3 bases and J by 7 bases, with 16 bases between the two germline ends. The CDR3 nucleotides are TGTGCCAGCAGCTCCCCTGGGGCAGGGCACGGGGAGCTGTTTTTT. This codes for CASSSPGAGHGELFF.

The rearrangement joins TRBV10-3 to TRBJ1-3; no reliable D call. The V and J ends lost 4 bases and 3 bases respectively, with 10 bases between them. CDR3 length: 14 amino acids. CDR1 is ENHRY and CDR2 is SYGVKD in the germline V gene. The DNA of the CDR3 is TGTGCCATCAGTGTCGTAGGGTTTGGAAACACCATATATTTT. Translation gives CAISVVGFGNTIYF.

The V call is TRBV19, the J call TRBJ2-3; D is undetermined. In germline, CDR1 is LNHDA, CDR2 SQIVND (reference sequence). V was trimmed by 4 bases and J by 4 bases, leaving 12 bases between them. The CDR3 is made up of 14 amino acids. CDR3 residues: CASSNRASPDTQYF. CDR3 nucleotides: TGTGCCAGTAGTAATAGGGCCTCGCCAGATACGCAGTATTTT.

This chain links TRBV11-2 with TRBJ2-2; the D gene is possibly TRBD2 (5 bases). Trimming removed 5 bases from V and 7 bases from J, with 14 bases in between. CDR3 size: 14 residues. Germline assignment: CDR1 SGHAT and CDR2 FQNNGV. The CDR3 loop reads CASSAQRVSGELFF. The DNA for the CDR3 is TGTGCCAGCAGCGCCCAGAGGGTGAGCGGGGAGCTGTTTTTT.

This clone has more than one count but fewer than ten. This chain joins TRBV7-3 and TRBJ2-2; a weak D match, TRBD2 (5 bases). The V and J ends lost 2 bases and 3 bases respectively, with 13 bases between them. The CDR3 has 16 amino acids. Germline CDR1 and CDR2: SGHTA and FQGTGA. In DNA form, the CDR3 reads TGTGCCAGCAGCTTATTCCCGGGGTCCGACACCGGGGAGCTGTTTTTT. This sequence encodes CASSLFPGSDTGELFF.

A few counts support this clone. The rearrangement joins TRBV30 to TRBJ1-6; D remains unclear. The ends were cut back, 4 bases at V and 7 bases at J, with 8 bases in the middle. Germline loops: CDR1 GTSNPN, CDR2 SVGIG (reference sequence). This CDR3 is 12 amino acids long. For the CDR3, the DNA is TGTGCCTGGAAGGATCTAAATTCACCCCTCCACTTT. Translated, it gives CAWKDLNSPLHF.

On this clone itself: At one of its ends the junction is not consistent with the germline gene, which may arise from a read error. This chain joins TRBV7-2 and TRBJ1-2, with 7 bases identical to TRBD1. CDR1 is SGHTA and CDR2 is FQGNSA in the germline V gene. The CDR3 loop spans 13 amino acids. The DNA of the CDR3 is TGTGCCAGCAGCTTAGTTCGTCAGGACAGGTGGTCCTTC. Amino acids: CASSLVRQDRWSF.

The rearrangement uses TRBV5-8 and TRBJ2-1, with D possibly TRBD2 on 5 matching bases. The CDR3 is 15 amino acids. Germline V lookup: CDR1 SGHTS, CDR2 YDEGEE. The V and J ends lost 5 bases and 1 base respectively, with 13 bases between them. CDR3 in DNA: TGTGCCAGCAGTTCCGGGGAGTCGTCCTACAATGAGCAGTTCTTC. It yields the protein CASSSGESSYNEQFF.

This clone appeared once. In nucleotides, the CDR3 is TGTGCCAGCAGTCCTAGTTTGCCCAAAAACATTCAGTACTTC. Translated, it gives CASSPSLPKNIQYF. V and J are TRBV6-5 and TRBJ2-4, with D hard to call. The CDR3 totals 14 residues. Germline-derived CDR1 and CDR2 are MNHEY and SVGAGI. The germline V and J ends were trimmed by 5 bases and 2 bases, with 10 bases remaining between them.

V is TRBV30 and J is TRBJ1-2; D call uncertain. V was trimmed by 0 bases and J by 4 bases, leaving 12 bases between them. The germline gives CDR1 GTSNPN, CDR2 SVGIG (reference sequence). CDR3 length: 14 residues. For the CDR3, the DNA is TGTGCCTGGAGTGTAAAGCCAGGCATCTATGGCTACACCTTC. Translating gives CAWSVKPGIYGYTF.

The chain uses TRBV29-1 and TRBJ1-3, with a weak D call TRBD1 (5 bases). Trimming cost V 3 bases and J 4 bases, with 13 bases left between them. Germline loops: CDR1 SQVTM, CDR2 ANQGSEA. The CDR3 contains 14 residues. CDR3 DNA: TGCAGCGTTGACACCGACAGCCTAGGAAACACCATATATTTT. Translated, it gives CSVDTDSLGNTIYF.